The 12 T cell receptor beta chains reported below all come from one sample, sequenced in a study of OX40 agonist ivuxolimab in advanced cancers. The library was obtained by the immunoSEQ multiplex PCR assay. The immuneACCESS repertoire file appears here via TCRdb, limited to in-frame rearrangements. These files lack a portion of the clones; in checked studies, under half of the deficit traces to unresolved V genes, and the cause of the others is not known. The sample has about 150,000 clones on record, roughly 94% of them singletons. Clones ranked in the top ten supply around 0.33% of the sample. The sequences come from CD4+ or CD8+ T cells sorted from blood, collected in a trial of the OX40 agonist ivuxolimab. The source of these receptors is an adult with an advanced solid tumor such as melanoma, head and neck, liver or kidney cancer.

CDR3 DNA: TGTGCCAGTAGTTCCCAGAGGGGGGATACCTACGAGCAGTACTTC. It codes for CASSSQRGDTYEQYF. V is TRBV19 and J is TRBJ2-7, with D perhaps assigned TRBD1 or TRBD2 (6 bases each). Germline V gene data show CDR1 as LNHDA and CDR2 as SQIVND (reference sequence). V shed 5 bases and J shed 2 bases, with 16 bases lying between them. The CDR3 extends over 15 amino acids.

This chain connects TRBV10-2 to TRBJ2-1; 7 nucleotides align to TRBD1. Germline CDR1 is WSHSY and CDR2 is SAAADI. The CDR3 spans 16 residues. Trimming removed 2 bases from V and 2 bases from J; junction bases left unmatched: 6. CDR3 sequence (DNA): TGCGCCAGCAGTGAGCCGTACAGGGGTGCCTACAATGAGCAGTTCTTC. Translating it yields CASSEPYRGAYNEQFF.

The chain combines TRBV7-8 with TRBJ1-5; the D is unclear. Trimming removed 0 bases from V and 5 bases from J, with 17 bases in between. Per the germline V gene, CDR1 is SGHVS and CDR2 is FQNEAQ. The CDR3 totals 17 residues. This chain's CDR3 is CASSLARRIWGHQPQHF. In DNA, the CDR3 is TGTGCCAGCAGCTTAGCGAGAAGGATATGGGGTCATCAGCCCCAGCATTTT.

The chain recombines TRBV5-1 with TRBJ2-7; D is undetermined. Trimming removed 2 bases from V and 1 base from J, with 13 bases in between. CDR1 is SGHRS and CDR2 is YFSETQ in the germline V gene. The CDR3 covers 15 residues. The CDR3 protein is CASSFGTAPSYEQYF. In nucleotides, the CDR3 is TGCGCCAGCAGCTTTGGAACAGCCCCGTCCTACGAGCAGTACTTC.

In regard to this clone: The identical CDR3 is also encoded by other nucleotide sequences in the sample. This sequence joins TRBV7-6 and TRBJ1-1; D ambiguous. The CDR3 loop spans 13 amino acids. The germline V gene encodes CDR1 SGHVS and CDR2 FNYEAQ. V was clipped by 5 bases and J by 1 base, with 8 bases between them. The DNA for the CDR3 is TGTGCCAGCAGCCTAGGACGGAACACTGAAGCTTTCTTT. This codes for CASSLGRNTEAFF. The whole variable domain, filled in from reference TRBV7-6 and TRBJ1-1, reads GAGVSQSPRYKVTKRGQDVALRCDPISGHVSLYWYRQALGQGPEFLTYFNYEAQQDKSGLPNDRFSAERPEGSISTLTIQRTEQRDSAMYRCASSLGRNTEAFFGQGTRLTVV.

Only a few counts were recorded for this clone. V gene TRBV2 combines with J gene TRBJ2-7, with 10 bases aligning to TRBD1. CDR3 length: 14 residues. Trimming removed 3 bases from V and 1 base from J; junction bases left unmatched: 0. Germline CDR1 and CDR2: SNHLY and FYNNEI. The CDR3 DNA follows: TGTGCCAGCAGTGAGGACAGGGGGTCCTACGAGCAGTACTTC. The encoded protein is CASSEDRGSYEQYF.

The gene calls are TRBV29-1 and TRBJ2-7; 8 bases are shared with TRBD1. Losses at the gene ends were 6 bases for V and 3 bases for J; bases not matched to a gene: 10. CDR1 and CDR2 (germline): SQVTM, ANQGSEA. The CDR3 length is 14 residues. This CDR3 is CSVQGAGGGYEQYF. CDR3 sequence (DNA): TGCAGCGTCCAGGGGGCAGGTGGGGGCTACGAGCAGTACTTC.

The chain is built from TRBV5-1 and TRBJ2-2; D perhaps matches TRBD1 (6 bases). Germline CDR1 is SGHRS and CDR2 is YFSETQ. The CDR3 runs to 15 residues. Trimming removed 1 base from V and 1 base from J, with 8 bases in between. The CDR3 DNA reads TGCGCCAGCAGCTTGACAGGGATGAACACCGGGGAGCTGTTTTTT. It encodes CASSLTGMNTGELFF.

This clone came up once. V usage is TRBV9 and J usage is TRBJ2-1; 9 nucleotides match TRBD2. This CDR3 is 14 amino acids long. Trimming removed 4 bases from V and 7 bases from J; junction bases left unmatched: 6. From germline, CDR1 is SGDLS and CDR2 YYNGEE. CDR3 amino acids: CASSSSAGGNEQFF. The CDR3, as DNA: TGTGCCAGCAGCTCCTCCGCGGGGGGGAATGAGCAGTTCTTC.

The genes are TRBV18 and TRBJ1-1; D unclear. The CDR3 covers 16 residues. Trimming removed 3 bases at V and 0 bases at J, with 14 bases between. Germline CDR1 reads KGHSH; CDR2 reads LQKENI. The CDR3 region has the DNA TGTGCCAGCTCACCCCCCTCGAGAGGAGTGAACACTGAAGCTTTCTTT. Translating gives CASSPPSRGVNTEAFF.

The V and J genes are TRBV5-4 and TRBJ2-3; 7 bases line up with TRBD1. The CDR3 sequence is 15 residues long. The V gene's germline CDR1 is SGHNT and CDR2 YYREEE (reference sequence). The J segment lost 1 base and the V segment lost 0 bases, leaving 2 bases of the junction unmatched. The CDR3 coding sequence is TGTGCCAGCAGCTTGGATAGGGGGCGCACAGATACGCAGTATTTT. Its protein is CASSLDRGRTDTQYF. The full variable domain, its missing parts supplied by reference TRBV5-4 and TRBJ2-3, is ETGVTQSPTHLIKTRGQQVTLRCSSQSGHNTVSWYQQALGQGPQFIFQYYREEENGRGNFPPRFSGLQFPNYSSELNVNALELDDSALYLCASSLDRGRTDTQYFGPGTRLTVL.

The genes are TRBV7-7 and TRBJ2-3; D may be TRBD2 (6 bases). Germline values: CDR1 SSHAT, CDR2 FNYEAQ (reference sequence). Trimming cost V 5 bases and J 4 bases, with 16 bases left between them. This CDR3 is built from 15 residues. This chain's CDR3 is CASSRRLDRSDTQYF. CDR3 sequence (DNA): TGTGCCAGCAGCCGCAGACTAGACCGATCAGATACGCAGTATTTT.